A single sample gave rise to the 14 T cell receptor beta chains below, sequenced in a study of T cell repertoires in cytomegalovirus infection. Using its own MiXCR run on the reads, TCRdb lists one record per CDR3 protein. Of roughly 230,000 distinct CDR3 sequences listed, 12% are singletons. Material: PBMCs. These receptors were taken from a human donor in good health (CMV status not recorded). Some clones in this sample may be carry-over from other donors' samples.

The table lists this clonotype with many counts. The V call is TRBV7-2, the J call TRBJ2-3; TRBD2 agrees at 7 bases. The V gene's germline CDR1 is SGHTA and CDR2 FQGNSA. V shed 0 bases, J shed 5 bases, and the junction held 5 bases outside the gene matches. The length of the CDR3 is 15 residues. CDR3 protein: CASSLAGGTEDTQYF. The DNA for the CDR3 is TGTGCCAGCAGCTTAGCGGGGGGGACCGAAGATACGCAGTATTTT.

This clonotype has ten or more counts. J is TRBJ1-1 and V is TRBV28; D unclear. The CDR3 consists of 12 residues. V was shortened by 3 bases and J by 0 bases, with 2 bases between the two germline ends. Germline values: CDR1 MDHEN, CDR2 SYDVKM. CDR3 bases: TGTGCCAGCAGTTTTATGAACACTGAAGCTTTCTTT. As protein: CASSFMNTEAFF.

This clonotype was picked up many times. The rearrangement links TRBV7-2 to TRBJ2-7; D is undetermined. CDR1 and CDR2 (germline): SGHTA, FQGNSA. The CDR3 runs to 15 residues. The V end was cut by 6 bases, the J end by 3 bases, with 18 bases between. The CDR3 coding sequence is TGTGCCAGCAGTCGAGGCGCAGAATCTAACTACGAGCAGTACTTC. Translated: CASSRGAESNYEQYF.

This clonotype was found many times. This chain links TRBV5-6 with TRBJ2-5; D is perhaps TRBD2 (6 bases). V lost 0 bases to trimming and J lost 4 bases, with 13 bases between them. CDR3 length equals 15 residues. Germline loops: CDR1 SGHDT, CDR2 YYEEEE. CDR3 protein: CASSLEIRRGETQYF. CDR3 coding DNA: TGTGCCAGCAGCTTGGAAATCAGGAGGGGAGAGACCCAGTACTTC.

This clonotype was found a few times. The chain is built from TRBV6-2 or TRBV6-3 and TRBJ1-5; a weak D match, TRBD1 (5 bases). This CDR3 is 14 amino acids long. Trimming stripped 6 bases from V and 1 base from J, with 10 bases between. Germline CDR1 is MNHEY and CDR2 is SVGEGT. In DNA, the CDR3 is TGTGCCAGCAGAACGACAGCGAGCAATCAGCCCCAGCATTTT. Protein product: CASRTTASNQPQHF.

In this sample, this clonotype turned up a few times. V usage is TRBV27 and J usage is TRBJ1-4, with D tentatively TRBD1 (6 bases). Germline CDR1 is MNHEY and CDR2 is SMNVEV (reference sequence). This CDR3 contains 14 residues. Trimming removed 8 bases from V and 4 bases from J, with 14 bases in between. The DNA for the CDR3 is TGTGCCAGCCGTACCACAGGGTTTAATGAAAAACTGTTTTTT. It specifies CASRTTGFNEKLFF.

The chain joins TRBV25-1 to TRBJ1-6, with D unclear. This CDR3 is built from 15 residues. Germline CDR1 and CDR2: MGHDK and SYGVNS. Trimming cost V 1 base and J 6 bases, with 10 bases left between them. CDR3 nucleotide sequence: TGTGCCAGCAGTGAATTGCGGCCGACTAATTCACCCCTCCACTTT. It translates to CASSELRPTNSPLHF. Supplemented by reference TRBV25-1 and TRBJ1-6, the full variable domain reads EADIYQTPRYLVIGTGKKITLECSQTMGHDKMYWYQQDPGMELHLIHYSYGVNSTEKGDLSSESTVSRIRTEHFPLTLESARPSHTSQYLCASSELRPTNSPLHFGNGTRLTVT.

This clonotype occurred many times. The V gene is TRBV4-3, the J gene TRBJ2-2; D is unclear. The CDR3 totals 14 residues. Between the trimmed V and J ends, which lost 0 bases and 4 bases, there was a span of 6 bases. CDR1 and CDR2 (germline): LGHNA, YSLEER. The DNA for the CDR3 is TGCGCCAGCAGCCAAGAGGGTCGCACCGGGGAGCTGTTTTTT. Translated: CASSQEGRTGELFF.

This clonotype was recorded at least ten times. The J gene is TRBJ2-7, the V gene TRBV28, with D hard to call. The CDR3 is 13 residues long. CDR1 is MDHEN, CDR2 SYDVKM, per germline. V lost 5 bases, J lost 4 bases, and 12 bases lay in between. The CDR3 DNA is TGTGCCAGCAGTCTACCGGGTTCATACGAGCAGTACTTC. Translation gives CASSLPGSYEQYF.

In this sample, this clonotype turned up a few times. This rearrangement joins TRBV5-1 to TRBJ2-2; 7 positions agree with TRBD1. This CDR3 region has 15 residues. Germline CDR1 is SGHRS and CDR2 is YFSETQ. V lost 6 bases, J lost 0 bases, and 5 bases stayed unmatched. In DNA, the CDR3 is TGCGCCAGCACTGAGGGGGCTGCGAACACCGGGGAGCTGTTTTTT. It is translated as CASTEGAANTGELFF.

The J gene is TRBJ2-6, the V gene TRBV3-1; D ambiguous. The length of the CDR3 is 18 residues. CDR1 and CDR2 from the germline V gene are LGHDT and YNNKEL (reference sequence). Trimming removed 0 bases at V and 5 bases at J, with 17 bases between. CDR3 in amino acids: CASSQDPTLGWRANVLTF. The CDR3 DNA reads TGTGCCAGCAGCCAAGATCCCACCTTGGGCTGGAGGGCCAACGTCCTGACTTTC.

This clonotype has more than one count but fewer than ten. The chain joins TRBV6-6 to TRBJ2-7, with D perhaps TRBD1 (6 bases). Germline CDR1 reads MNHNY; CDR2 reads SVGAGI (reference sequence). V lost 6 bases to trimming and J lost 2 bases, with 14 bases between them. The CDR3 loop spans 14 amino acids. The chain's CDR3 is CASRGHLDPYEQYF. The CDR3 region has the DNA TGTGCCAGCAGGGGACACCTTGACCCCTACGAGCAGTACTTC.

The chain uses TRBV19 and TRBJ2-7; 9 bases are a match to TRBD1. CDR1 LNHDA and CDR2 SQIVND come from the germline V gene (reference sequence). J lost 4 bases, V lost 3 bases, and 10 bases had no gene match. CDR3 size: 16 residues. This CDR3 is CASSMSGTGSGYEQYF. DNA of the CDR3: TGTGCCAGTAGTATGTCCGGGACAGGGAGTGGATACGAGCAGTACTTC.

This chain links TRBV18 with TRBJ2-7; 9 bases map to TRBD2. Germline CDR1 and CDR2: KGHSH and LQKENI. This CDR3 comprises 14 residues. V lost 6 bases to trimming and J lost 6 bases; unmatched junction nucleotides: 9. In DNA, the CDR3 is TGTGCCAGCTCCCCCGGGGTAGCGGGAGTCGAGCAGTACTTC. As protein: CASSPGVAGVEQYF. Full variable domain (remainder filled in from reference TRBV18 and TRBJ2-7): NAGVMQNPRHLVRRRGQEARLRCSPMKGHSHVYWYRQLPEEGLKFMVYLQKENIIDESGMPKERFSAEFPKEGPSILRIQQVVRGDSAAYFCASSPGVAGVEQYFGPGTRLTVT.